The 8 T cell receptor beta chains reported below all come from one sample, sequenced in a study of human T cells and chemical hapten exposure. Time point indicated: patch test 2, 6 weeks after DPC sensitization. As for treatment: therapeutic diphenylcyclopropenone sensitization with weekly scalp DPC. TCRdb reprocessed the RACE reads via MiXCR and lists one record per CDR3 protein. Among around 360,000 distinct CDR3 sequences listed, just under 6.5% were seen once. Sequencing used whole blood, obtained in connection with sensitization to the hapten diphenylcyclopropenone (DPC). The receptor set was obtained from a woman aged 18-29 years with alopecia areata. Some clones in this sample may be carry-over from other donors' samples.

This clonotype has just a few counts. J is TRBJ2-7 and V is TRBV3-1; D is ambiguous. V gave up 0 bases and J gave up 0 bases, with 9 bases separating them. This CDR3 has 15 residues. Germline CDR1 is LGHDT and CDR2 is YNNKEL (reference sequence). The CDR3 coding sequence is TGTGCCAGCAGCCAAGATTGGGGAAGCTCCTACGAGCAGTACTTC. Its protein product is CASSQDWGSSYEQYF.

The V call is TRBV7-8, the J call TRBJ1-6, with a possible D match to TRBD1 (6 bases). Germline CDR1 and CDR2: SGHVS and FQNEAQ. The CDR3 is 12 amino acids. The V gene lost 3 bases and the J gene lost 12 bases, with 9 bases spanning the gap. The CDR3 region is CASSLSGQPLHF. The CDR3 region has the DNA TGTGCCAGCAGCTTGTCGGGACAACCCCTCCACTTT.

This clonotype was observed many times. One end of the junction is discordant with germline, which a read error may explain. V is TRBV5-1 and J is TRBJ2-2; tentatively, D is TRBD1 (6 bases). Germline loops: CDR1 SGHRS, CDR2 YFSETQ. There are 13 residues in the CDR3. This chain's CDR3 is CASSPQGTGELFF. CDR3 DNA sequence: TGTGCCAGCAGTCCGCAGGGGACCGGGGAGCTGTTTTTT.

This sequence joins TRBV7-9 and TRBJ2-3, with D maybe TRBD2 (5 bases). The CDR3 runs 14 residues. Trimming cost V 8 bases and J 1 base, with 13 bases left between them. CDR1 is SEHNR, CDR2 FQNEAQ, per germline (reference sequence). This CDR3 is CASERERGTDTQYF. For the CDR3, the DNA is TGTGCCAGCGAAAGGGAGAGGGGCACAGATACGCAGTATTTT.

This clonotype was found many times. V usage is TRBV3-1 and J usage is TRBJ2-7; perhaps TRBD1 as D (5 bases). The V gene lost 3 bases and the J gene lost 6 bases, with 15 bases spanning the gap. This CDR3 is built from 14 residues. Germline V gives CDR1 LGHDT, CDR2 YNNKEL (reference sequence). For the CDR3, the DNA is TGTGCCAGCAGCCAGTTTAATGGGGCCGGCGAGCAGTACTTC. Translated: CASSQFNGAGEQYF.

This clonotype came up many times. V usage is TRBV28 and J usage is TRBJ2-5; 7 positions match TRBD1. J lost 3 bases, V lost 5 bases, and 9 bases had no gene match. Germline CDR1 and CDR2: MDHEN and SYDVKM. The CDR3 consists of 15 residues. The CDR3 bases are TGTGCCAGCAGTCCCGGGGACAGTTCGAAAGAGACCCAGTACTTC. Amino acids: CASSPGDSSKETQYF.

The chain carries TRBV14 and TRBJ2-2; 7 bases line up with TRBD2. Germline lookup yields CDR1 SGHDN and CDR2 FVKESK. J was trimmed by 5 bases and V by 0 bases; bases with no gene match: 6. This CDR3 has 16 residues. CDR3 amino acids: CASSQEGGVRTGELFF. As DNA, the CDR3 is TGTGCCAGCAGCCAAGAGGGAGGGGTACGGACCGGGGAGCTGTTTTTT.

There are many counts of this clonotype. The V gene is TRBV20-1, the J gene TRBJ1-1, with TRBD1 matching over 10 bases. There are 13 residues in the CDR3. Per the germline V gene, CDR1 is DFQATT and CDR2 is SNEGSKA (reference sequence). Trimming took 6 bases from V and 1 from J; bases not matched to a gene: 2. The CDR3: CSATGGPNTEAFF. In DNA form, the CDR3 reads TGCAGTGCGACAGGGGGCCCGAACACTGAAGCTTTCTTT.